Presented here are 4 T cell receptor beta chains from one specimen sequenced in a study of shared clonotypes between healthy human individuals. Profiled with immunoSEQ multiplex PCR; TCRdb holds only in-frame clones, not every one. This sample has some 1 million clones, with under 80% found just once. The sample consisted of memory CD4+ T cells sorted from blood. Subset noted: CD45RA-negative fraction. Source of these receptors: a man between 18 and 29 years old in good health.

V and J are TRBV11-2 and TRBJ2-1; D remains ambiguous. Trimming cost V 5 bases and J 0 bases, with 11 bases left between them. The CDR3 is made up of 15 amino acids. Germline V gives CDR1 SGHAT, CDR2 FQNNGV. CDR3 in amino acids: CASSTTSSSYNEQFF. CDR3 nucleotides: TGTGCCAGCAGCACGACATCAAGCTCCTACAATGAGCAGTTCTTC. Complete variable domain (other parts from reference TRBV11-2 and TRBJ2-1): EAGVAQSPRYKIIEKRQSVAFWCNPISGHATLYWYQQILGQGPKLLIQFQNNGVVDDSQLPKDRFSAERLKGVDSTLKIQPAKLEDSAVYLCASSTTSSSYNEQFFGPGTRLTVL.

The genes are TRBV7-8 and TRBJ1-3, with D uncertain. Germline-derived CDR1 and CDR2 are SGHVS and FQNEAQ. V was trimmed by 2 bases and J by 2 bases, leaving 10 bases between them. The CDR3 sequence is 15 residues long. CDR3: CASSLTRETGNTIYF. CDR3 in DNA: TGTGCCAGCAGCTTAACGAGAGAGACTGGAAACACCATATATTTT.

Points on this clone: Different DNA sequences within this sample yield the same CDR3. The chain recombines TRBV19 with TRBJ2-2; D uncertain. This CDR3 contains 13 residues. The germline V and J ends were trimmed by 1 base and 7 bases, with 7 bases remaining between them. In germline, CDR1 is LNHDA, CDR2 SQIVND (reference sequence). This chain's CDR3 is CASSIGRIGELFF. The CDR3 DNA follows: TGTGCCAGTAGTATAGGCAGGATCGGGGAGCTGTTTTTT.

CDR3 coding DNA: TGCGCCAGCAGTCGACAGGTCCAAGAGACCCAGTACTTC. Its protein is CASSRQVQETQYF. V gene TRBV10-1 combines with J gene TRBJ2-5; a weak D match, TRBD1 (6 bases). Per germline, CDR1 WNHNN and CDR2 SYGVQD (reference sequence). V lost 5 bases to trimming and J lost 1 base, with 8 bases between them. CDR3 length: 13 residues.